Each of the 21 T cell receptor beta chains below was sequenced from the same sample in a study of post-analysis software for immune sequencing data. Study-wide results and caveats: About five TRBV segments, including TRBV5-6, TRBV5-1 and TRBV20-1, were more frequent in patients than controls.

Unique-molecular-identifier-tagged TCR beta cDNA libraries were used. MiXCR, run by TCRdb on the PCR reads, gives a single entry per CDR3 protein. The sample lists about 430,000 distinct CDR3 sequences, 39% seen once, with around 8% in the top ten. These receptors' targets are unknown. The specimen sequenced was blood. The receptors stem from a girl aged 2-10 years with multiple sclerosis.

The CDR3 region has the DNA TGCGCCAGCAGCTGGGGAGGTGACAGGGGAGGCGGCTACACCTTC. Amino acid sequence: CASSWGGDRGGGYTF. V and J are TRBV5-1 and TRBJ1-2; TRBD1 matches 8 bases. Germline CDR1 SGHRS, CDR2 YFSETQ. The CDR3 runs 15 residues. V gave up 3 bases and J gave up 8 bases; unmatched junction bases: 12.

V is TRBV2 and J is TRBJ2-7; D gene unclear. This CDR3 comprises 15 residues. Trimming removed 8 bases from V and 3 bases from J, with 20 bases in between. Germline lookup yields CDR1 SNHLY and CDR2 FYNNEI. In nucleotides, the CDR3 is TGTGCCAGCGTGAAGACTTGGGTCTCTCGCTACGAGCAGTACTTC. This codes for CASVKTWVSRYEQYF.

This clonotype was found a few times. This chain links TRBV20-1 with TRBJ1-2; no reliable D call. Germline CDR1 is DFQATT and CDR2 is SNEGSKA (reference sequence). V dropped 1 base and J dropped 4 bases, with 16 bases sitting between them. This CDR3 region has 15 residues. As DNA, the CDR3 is TGCAGTGCTAGAGGCCCTCCTAGTAGGAGCTATGGCTACACCTTC. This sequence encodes CSARGPPSRSYGYTF.

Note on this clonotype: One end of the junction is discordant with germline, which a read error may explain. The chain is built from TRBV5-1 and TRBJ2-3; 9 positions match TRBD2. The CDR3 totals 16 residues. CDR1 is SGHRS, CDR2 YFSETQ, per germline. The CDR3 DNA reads TGCGCCAGCAGCTTGGATGGTAGCGGGAGCAAAGATACGCAGTATTTT. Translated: CASSLDGSGSKDTQYF.

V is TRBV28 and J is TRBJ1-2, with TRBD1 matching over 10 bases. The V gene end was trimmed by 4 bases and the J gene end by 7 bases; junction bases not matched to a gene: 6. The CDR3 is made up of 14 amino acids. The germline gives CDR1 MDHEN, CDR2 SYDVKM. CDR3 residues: CASSSDRGVSGYTF. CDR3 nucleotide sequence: TGTGCCAGCAGTTCGGACAGGGGGGTGAGTGGCTACACCTTC.

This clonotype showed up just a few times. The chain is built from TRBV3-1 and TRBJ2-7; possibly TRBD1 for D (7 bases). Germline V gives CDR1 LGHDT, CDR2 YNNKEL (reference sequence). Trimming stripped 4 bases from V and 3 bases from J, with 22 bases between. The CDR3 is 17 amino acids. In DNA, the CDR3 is TGTGCCAGCAGCCCAGCGTTGGCGGGACAGTCAGACTACGAGCAGTACTTC. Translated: CASSPALAGQSDYEQYF.

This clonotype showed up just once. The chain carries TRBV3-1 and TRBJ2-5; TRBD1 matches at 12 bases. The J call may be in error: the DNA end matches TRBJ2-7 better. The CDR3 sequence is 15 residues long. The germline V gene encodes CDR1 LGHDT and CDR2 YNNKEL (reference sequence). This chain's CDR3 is CASSQPGQGAHEQYF. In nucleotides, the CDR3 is TGTGCCAGCAGCCAACCGGGACAGGGGGCCCACGAGCAGTACTTC.

CDR3 DNA sequence: TGTGCCAGCAGACTGCTCGGGCTAGCCAAAAACATTCAGTACTTC. This gives the protein CASRLLGLAKNIQYF. This sequence joins TRBV5-7 and TRBJ2-4; no definite D call. TRBV5-7 is labeled an ORF, and its function is uncertain. This CDR3 is 15 amino acids long. V lost 5 bases and J 0 bases, leaving 12 bases between the germline ends.

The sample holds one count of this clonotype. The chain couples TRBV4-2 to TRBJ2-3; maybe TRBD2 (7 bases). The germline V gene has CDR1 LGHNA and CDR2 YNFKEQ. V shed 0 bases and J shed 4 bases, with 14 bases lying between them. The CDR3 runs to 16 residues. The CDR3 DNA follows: TGTGCCAGCAGCCAAGATCCCGGAGGGGGGGCAGATACGCAGTATTTT. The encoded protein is CASSQDPGGGADTQYF.

In DNA form, the CDR3 reads TGTGCCAGCAGCTTTACAGGGCGGGGGAATCAGCCCCAGCATTTT. Protein: CASSFTGRGNQPQHF. The chain uses TRBV7-3 and TRBJ1-5, with D possibly TRBD1 on 6 matching bases. This CDR3 is 15 amino acids long. With 3 bases removed from V and 4 bases from J, the gap between germline ends came to 13 bases. In germline, CDR1 is SGHTA, CDR2 FQGTGA.

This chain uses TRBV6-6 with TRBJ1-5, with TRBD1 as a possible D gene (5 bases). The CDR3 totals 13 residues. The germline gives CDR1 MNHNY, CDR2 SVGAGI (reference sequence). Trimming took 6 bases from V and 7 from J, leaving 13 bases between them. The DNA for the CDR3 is TGTGCCAGCAGAAGGGACGACGGGCAGCCCCAGCATTTT. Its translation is CASRRDDGQPQHF.

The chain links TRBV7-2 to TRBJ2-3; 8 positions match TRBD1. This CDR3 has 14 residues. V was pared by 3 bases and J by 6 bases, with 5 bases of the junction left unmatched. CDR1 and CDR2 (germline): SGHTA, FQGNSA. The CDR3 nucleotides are TGTGCCAGCAGCTTTGGACAGGGTTGGGATACGCAGTATTTT. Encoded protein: CASSFGQGWDTQYF.

The CDR3 reads CASSLPRDIRSNEKLFF. CDR3 coding DNA: TGTGCCAGCAGCTTACCACGCGACATACGTTCTAATGAAAAACTGTTTTTT. The V call is TRBV7-8, the J call TRBJ1-4; D uncertain. The length of the CDR3 is 17 residues. Trimming took 2 bases from V and 3 from J, leaving 16 bases between them. The germline V gene encodes CDR1 SGHVS and CDR2 FQNEAQ. The whole variable domain, filled in from reference TRBV7-8 and TRBJ1-4, reads GAGVSQSPRYKVAKRGQDVALRCDPISGHVSLFWYQQALGQGPEFLTYFQNEAQLDKSGLPSDRFFAERPEGSVSTLKIQRTQQEDSAVYLCASSLPRDIRSNEKLFFGSGTQLSVL.

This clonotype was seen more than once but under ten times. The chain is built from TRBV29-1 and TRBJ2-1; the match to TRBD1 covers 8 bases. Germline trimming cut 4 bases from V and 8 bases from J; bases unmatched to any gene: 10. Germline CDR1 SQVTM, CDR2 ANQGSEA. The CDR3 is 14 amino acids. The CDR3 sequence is CSVGDRSSADEQFF. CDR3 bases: TGCAGCGTTGGGGACAGGAGTTCTGCGGATGAGCAGTTCTTC.

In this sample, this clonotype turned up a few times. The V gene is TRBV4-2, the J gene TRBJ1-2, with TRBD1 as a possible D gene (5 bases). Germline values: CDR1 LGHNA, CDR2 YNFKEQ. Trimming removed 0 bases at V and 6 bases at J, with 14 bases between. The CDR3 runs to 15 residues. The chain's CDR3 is CASSQESQGTHGYTF. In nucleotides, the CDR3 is TGTGCCAGCAGCCAAGAGTCGCAGGGTACCCATGGCTACACCTTC.

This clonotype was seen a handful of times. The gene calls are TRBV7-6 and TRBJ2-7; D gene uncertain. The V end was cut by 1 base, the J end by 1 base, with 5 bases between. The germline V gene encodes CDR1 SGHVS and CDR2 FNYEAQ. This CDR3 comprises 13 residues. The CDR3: CASSLEWSYEQYF. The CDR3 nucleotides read TGTGCCAGCAGCTTAGAATGGTCCTACGAGCAGTACTTC.

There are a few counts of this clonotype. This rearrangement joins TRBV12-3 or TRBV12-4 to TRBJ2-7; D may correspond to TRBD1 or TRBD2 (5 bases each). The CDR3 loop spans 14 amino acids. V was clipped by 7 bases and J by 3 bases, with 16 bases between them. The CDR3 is CASTLEGLNYEQYF. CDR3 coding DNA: TGTGCCAGCACCCTTGAGGGGTTGAACTACGAGCAGTACTTC.

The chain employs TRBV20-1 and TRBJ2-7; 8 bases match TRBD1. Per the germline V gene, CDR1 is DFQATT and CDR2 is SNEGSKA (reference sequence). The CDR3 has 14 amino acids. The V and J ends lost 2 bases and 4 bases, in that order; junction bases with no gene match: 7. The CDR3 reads CSARYQGAPYEQYF. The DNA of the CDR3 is TGCAGTGCTAGATATCAGGGGGCCCCTTACGAGCAGTACTTC.

The CDR3 region is CASSLREPVSYNNEQFF. CDR3 DNA sequence: TGTGCCAGCAGCTTAAGGGAACCCGTTAGCTATAACAATGAGCAGTTCTTC. The chain couples TRBV7-3 to TRBJ2-1, with D uncertain. Germline-derived CDR1 and CDR2 are SGHTA and FQGTGA. Trimming took off 1 base at V and 5 bases at J, with 18 bases between the two ends. This CDR3 contains 17 residues.

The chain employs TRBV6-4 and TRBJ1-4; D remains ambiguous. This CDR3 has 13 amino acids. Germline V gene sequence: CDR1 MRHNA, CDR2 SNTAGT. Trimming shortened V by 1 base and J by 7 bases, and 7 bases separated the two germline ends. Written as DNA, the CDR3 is TGTGCCAGCAGTGACTTACCGGGTGAAAAACTGTTTTTT. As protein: CASSDLPGEKLFF.

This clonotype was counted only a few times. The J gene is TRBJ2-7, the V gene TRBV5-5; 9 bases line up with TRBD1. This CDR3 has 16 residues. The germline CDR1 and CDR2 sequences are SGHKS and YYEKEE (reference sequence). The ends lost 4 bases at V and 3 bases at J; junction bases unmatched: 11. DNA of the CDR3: TGTGCCAGCAGCGTCGCCCCCGGGACAGGGAACTACGAGCAGTACTTC. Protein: CASSVAPGTGNYEQYF. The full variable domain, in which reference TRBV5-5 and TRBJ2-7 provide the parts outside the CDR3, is DAGVTQSPTHLIKTRGQQVTLRCSPISGHKSVSWYQQVLGQGPQFIFQYYEKEERGRGNFPDRFSARQFPNYSSELNVNALLLGDSALYLCASSVAPGTGNYEQYFGPGTRLTVT.